The 30 T cell receptor beta chains below were found in one sample sequenced in a study of follicular helper T cells after annual influenza vaccination. Sequenced by immunoSEQ multiplex PCR; TCRdb stores in-frame clones only, minus some. The sample lists around 6,700 clones; around 83% were seen once. Time point of the sample: 2015-2016 season, pre-vaccination. This specimen consisted of CXCR5- memory CD4+ T cells sorted from blood, obtained on the day of influenza vaccination. These receptors were collected from an adult who received the influenza vaccine.

The chain employs TRBV13 and TRBJ2-6, with D possibly being TRBD1 or TRBD2 (5 bases each). Germline V gene sequence: CDR1 PRHDT, CDR2 FYEKMQ (reference sequence). The germline V and J ends were trimmed by 10 bases and 0 bases, with 19 bases remaining between them. The CDR3 runs 17 residues. CDR3 sequence: CAKPRDPSVSGANVLTF. CDR3 DNA sequence: TGTGCCAAACCCCGGGACCCATCGGTCTCTGGGGCCAACGTCCTGACTTTC.

The sample holds one count of this clone. This sequence joins TRBV19 and TRBJ1-2; 9 bases map to TRBD1. Germline V gives CDR1 LNHDA, CDR2 SQIVND (reference sequence). The CDR3 extends over 15 amino acids. With 7 bases clipped from V and 4 bases from J, the junction kept 10 bases outside the gene matches. CDR3 sequence: CASTRQGGKSYGYTF. CDR3 DNA: TGTGCCAGTACTAGACAGGGGGGAAAATCCTATGGCTACACCTTC.

V is TRBV7-2 and J is TRBJ2-1, with a possible D match to TRBD1 (6 bases). The CDR3 has 16 residues. The germline V and J ends were trimmed by 5 bases and 10 bases, with 24 bases remaining between them. Germline V lookup: CDR1 SGHTA, CDR2 FQGNSA. CDR3 DNA sequence: TGTGCCAGCAGCCGTTCAAACAGGGTATTAGAGGTGGAGCAGTTCTTC. Protein: CASSRSNRVLEVEQFF.

This clone was counted a single time. V and J are TRBV7-9 and TRBJ2-7, with D maybe TRBD1 (5 bases). Trimming removed 5 bases at V and 1 base at J, with 12 bases between. CDR1 and CDR2 from the germline V gene are SEHNR and FQNEAQ (reference sequence). The CDR3 consists of 14 residues. This CDR3 is CASSDTTASYEQYF. In DNA form, the CDR3 reads TGTGCCAGCAGCGATACGACAGCTTCCTACGAGCAGTACTTC.

The chain employs TRBV7-9 and TRBJ1-5, with TRBD1 matching 7 bases. V shed 1 base and J 0 bases; nucleotides not matched to a gene: 6. Germline V gives CDR1 SEHNR, CDR2 FQNEAQ (reference sequence). The CDR3 is made up of 17 amino acids. The CDR3: CASSLVGQAYSNQPQHF. The CDR3 bases are TGTGCCAGCAGCTTAGTCGGACAGGCCTATAGCAATCAGCCCCAGCATTTT.

The gene calls are TRBV14 and TRBJ2-5; 8 bases agree with TRBD1. The CDR3 extends over 16 amino acids. Germline CDR1 reads SGHDN; CDR2 reads FVKESK. V lost 2 bases to trimming and J lost 4 bases; unmatched junction nucleotides: 9. The CDR3 DNA reads as TGTGCCAGCAGCCAAAGGACAGGGTTCCAAGGAGAGACCCAGTACTTC. This encodes CASSQRTGFQGETQYF.

The rearrangement links TRBV9 to TRBJ2-5, with D possibly TRBD1 on 6 matching bases. Germline V gene sequence: CDR1 SGDLS, CDR2 YYNGEE. Trimming left V 0 bases short and J 3 bases short, with 9 bases between. This CDR3 is 14 amino acids long. The CDR3 coding sequence is TGTGCCAGCAGCGTAGCGGCAGGGGAAGAGACCCAGTACTTC. Amino acid sequence: CASSVAAGEETQYF.

V gene TRBV7-9 combines with J gene TRBJ1-1; D not resolved. Trimming pared 4 bases from V and 4 bases from J, leaving 10 bases between. Per the germline V gene, CDR1 is SEHNR and CDR2 is FQNEAQ (reference sequence). This CDR3 comprises 13 residues. The CDR3 is CASSCEGCTEAFF. As DNA, the CDR3 is TGTGCCAGCAGCTGCGAGGGTTGCACTGAAGCTTTCTTT.

The sample holds one count of this clone. This chain uses TRBV5-1 with TRBJ1-2; D uncertain. CDR3 length: 16 residues. The ends were cut back, 3 bases at V and 5 bases at J, with 20 bases in the middle. Germline V gene lookup returns CDR1 SGHRS and CDR2 YFSETQ. The CDR3 DNA sequence: TGCGCCAGCAGCTCCGGTGGCATTGTCGGCTCTTATGGCTACACCTTC. As protein: CASSSGGIVGSYGYTF. Looking up the rest from reference TRBV5-1 and TRBJ1-2 gives the full variable domain: KAGVTQTPRYLIKTRGQQVTLSCSPISGHRSVSWYQQTPGQGLQFLFEYFSETQRNKGNFPGRFSGRQFSNSRSEMNVSTLELGDSALYLCASSSGGIVGSYGYTFGSGTRLTVV.

V and J are TRBV23-1 and TRBJ1-2; no firm D call. TRBV23-1 is an ORF; its function is uncertain. V lost 9 bases, J lost 2 bases, and 19 bases lay in between. There are 15 residues in the CDR3. The CDR3 nucleotides read TGCGCCAGAAGTGATGCCGGGGAGATAAACTATGGCTACACCTTC. Amino acid sequence: CARSDAGEINYGYTF.

The chain is built from TRBV10-3 and TRBJ1-3; D is uncertain. The V gene lost 6 bases and the J gene lost 8 bases, with 11 bases spanning the gap. Germline lookup yields CDR1 ENHRY and CDR2 SYGVKD. CDR3 length: 12 amino acids. The CDR3 reads CAISASRHTIYF. In DNA form, the CDR3 reads TGTGCCATCAGCGCGAGTCGCCACACCATATATTTT.

This clone was counted a single time. The CDR3 coding sequence is TGCGCCAGCAGCCAAGACCGGACAGCTGGCTACACCTTC. This encodes CASSQDRTAGYTF. The chain combines TRBV4-3 with TRBJ1-2; possible D gene TRBD1, 6 bases. Per germline, CDR1 LGHNA and CDR2 YSLEER. The CDR3 spans 13 residues. V was pared by 0 bases and J by 7 bases, with 9 bases between.

This clone was seen more than once but under ten times. This chain connects TRBV21-1 to TRBJ1-5; the table gives TRBD1 as D, unverified against the DNA. TRBV21-1 is a recognized pseudogene. The CDR3 consists of 16 residues. CDR3 in DNA: TGTGCCAGCAGCAAAGGGGCCGGCTATAGCAATCAGCCCCAGCATTTT. Translation gives CASSKGAGYSNQPQHF.

The chain joins TRBV6-1 to TRBJ2-3; D possibly corresponds to TRBD2 (6 bases). The CDR3 sequence is 15 residues long. The ends were cut back, 3 bases at V and 0 bases at J, with 10 bases in the middle. The germline V gene encodes CDR1 MNHNS and CDR2 SASEGT. The CDR3 protein is CASSDYGTSTDTQYF. DNA for the CDR3: TGTGCCAGCAGTGATTACGGGACTAGCACAGATACGCAGTATTTT.

The J gene is TRBJ2-7, the V gene TRBV15, with D perhaps given as TRBD1 or TRBD2 (5 bases each). The germline V and J ends were trimmed by 4 bases and 2 bases, with 9 bases remaining between them. CDR1 and CDR2 from the germline V gene are LNHNV and YYDKDF (reference sequence). The CDR3 is 13 residues long. Written as DNA, the CDR3 is TGTGCCACCAGCAAGGTGGGACCCTACGAGCAGTACTTC. Its protein product is CATSKVGPYEQYF.

J is TRBJ2-1 and V is TRBV11-2; 8 positions match TRBD1. The CDR3 sequence is 14 residues long. V lost 8 bases to trimming and J lost 9 bases; unmatched junction nucleotides: 12. CDR1 is SGHAT and CDR2 is FQNNGV in the germline V gene. CDR3 amino acids: CASRLEAGGGEQFF. CDR3 DNA sequence: TGTGCCAGCCGTCTGGAGGCAGGGGGCGGTGAGCAGTTCTTC.

This rearrangement joins TRBV28 to TRBJ2-7; 14 nucleotides match TRBD2. J gave up 3 bases and V 6 bases, and 4 bases lay outside the gene matches. The V gene's germline CDR1 is MDHEN and CDR2 SYDVKM. The CDR3 sequence is 15 residues long. CDR3 nucleotides: TGTGCCAGCAGGGGGGGGACTAGCGGGGGCTACGAGCAGTACTTC. Amino acid sequence: CASRGGTSGGYEQYF.

This chain joins TRBV4-1 and TRBJ2-5; TRBD2 might be the D (6 bases). The CDR3 totals 15 residues. CDR1 and CDR2 from the germline V gene are MGHRA and YSYEKL. Trimming took off 8 bases at V and 5 bases at J, with 21 bases between the two ends. The CDR3 sequence is CASGRRGGRRETQYF. DNA for the CDR3: TGCGCCAGCGGAAGGCGGGGTGGTCGTAGGGAGACCCAGTACTTC.

The rearrangement joins TRBV2 to TRBJ2-3; 10 bases line up with TRBD2. The CDR3 totals 17 residues. V shed 7 bases, J shed 1 base, and the junction held 11 bases outside the gene matches. CDR1 and CDR2 (germline): SNHLY, FYNNEI. Here the CDR3 reads CASKALRLAGGTDTQYF. In DNA, the CDR3 is TGTGCCAGCAAGGCCCTTAGGCTAGCGGGGGGCACAGATACGCAGTATTTT.

The rearrangement links TRBV5-3 to TRBJ2-3, with 7 nucleotides matching TRBD2. TRBV5-3 is labeled an ORF, and its function is uncertain. The CDR3 length is 17 residues. V was pared by 0 bases and J by 0 bases, with 7 bases of the junction left unmatched. CDR3 loop: CARSLVPSRGSTDTQYF. The CDR3 nucleotides are TGTGCCAGAAGCTTGGTCCCCTCGCGGGGGAGCACAGATACGCAGTATTTT.

The chain combines TRBV9 with TRBJ2-3, with D uncertain. Germline loops: CDR1 SGDLS, CDR2 YYNGEE. This CDR3 is built from 13 residues. Trimming left V 4 bases short and J 0 bases short, with 6 bases between. CDR3 amino acids: CASSPPSTDTQYF. The CDR3 DNA reads as TGTGCCAGCAGCCCCCCTAGCACAGATACGCAGTATTTT. The entire variable domain, with the rest obtained from reference TRBV9 and TRBJ2-3, is as follows: DSGVTQTPKHLITATGQRVTLRCSPRSGDLSVYWYQQSLDQGLQFLIQYYNGEERAKGNILERFSAQQFPDLHSELNLSSLELGDSALYFCASSPPSTDTQYFGPGTRLTVL.

The CDR3 protein is CASSPLDFYEQYF. In DNA form, the CDR3 reads TGTGCCAGCAGTCCCCTGGACTTCTACGAGCAGTACTTC. The chain joins TRBV14 to TRBJ2-7, with D perhaps matching TRBD2 (5 bases). This CDR3 comprises 13 residues. Germline CDR1 is SGHDN and CDR2 is FVKESK. Trimming removed 6 bases from V and 3 bases from J, with 12 bases in between.

The chain recombines TRBV2 with TRBJ2-1; TRBD1 agrees at 8 bases. The germline V gene has CDR1 SNHLY and CDR2 FYNNEI. The CDR3 is 16 residues long. J was trimmed by 7 bases and V by 6 bases; bases with no gene match: 14. The DNA of the CDR3 is TGTGCCAGCAGCCAAACCGGCCGGGACAGGTCGAATGAGCAGTTCTTC. It translates to CASSQTGRDRSNEQFF.

The chain has TRBV27 and TRBJ2-3; D might be TRBD1 or TRBD2, each matching 6 bases. The CDR3 sequence is 14 residues long. Germline V lookup: CDR1 MNHEY, CDR2 SMNVEV (reference sequence). V lost 3 bases and J 5 bases, leaving 12 bases between the germline ends. The chain's CDR3 is CASSFSGARDTQYF. The CDR3 coding sequence is TGTGCCAGCAGTTTCTCGGGGGCGAGAGATACGCAGTATTTT.

The chain joins TRBV2 to TRBJ1-5; a possible D gene is TRBD1 (6 bases). The germline V gene has CDR1 SNHLY and CDR2 FYNNEI. V was shortened by 8 bases and J by 2 bases, with 19 bases between the two germline ends. This CDR3 has 16 residues. CDR3 coding DNA: TGTGCCAGCTCCCCGAGGAGGGCAGGGGGCAATCAGCCCCAGCATTTT. This translates into CASSPRRAGGNQPQHF.

The chain combines TRBV4-2 with TRBJ2-3; 9 bases map to TRBD2. CDR3 length equals 17 residues. V lost 0 bases to trimming and J lost 6 bases; unmatched junction nucleotides: 10. From germline, CDR1 is LGHNA and CDR2 YNFKEQ. This CDR3 is CASSQDIRGGGWDTQYF. The CDR3 bases are TGTGCCAGCAGCCAAGATATTCGCGGGGGGGGATGGGATACGCAGTATTTT.

This clone has more than one count but fewer than ten. V gene TRBV5-1 combines with J gene TRBJ2-1; 9 positions match TRBD2. Germline lookup yields CDR1 SGHRS and CDR2 YFSETQ. CDR3 length: 16 residues. J lost 5 bases, V lost 3 bases, and 9 bases had no gene match. CDR3 in amino acids: CASSSGGGAFNNEQFF. CDR3 nucleotide sequence: TGCGCCAGCAGCTCAGGCGGGGGGGCCTTTAACAATGAGCAGTTCTTC. Full variable domain (rest looked up from reference TRBV5-1 and TRBJ2-1): KAGVTQTPRYLIKTRGQQVTLSCSPISGHRSVSWYQQTPGQGLQFLFEYFSETQRNKGNFPGRFSGRQFSNSRSEMNVSTLELGDSALYLCASSSGGGAFNNEQFFGPGTRLTVL.

This rearrangement joins TRBV7-3 to TRBJ2-2, with D unclear. V lost 3 bases, J lost 6 bases, and 5 bases lay in between. The CDR3 runs to 12 residues. The germline gives CDR1 SGHTA, CDR2 FQGTGA. This CDR3 is CASSFAAGELFF. The CDR3 region has the DNA TGTGCCAGCAGCTTCGCAGCCGGGGAGCTGTTTTTT.

J is TRBJ1-6 and V is TRBV6-1; D remains unclear. V lost 7 bases, J lost 5 bases, and 12 bases lay in between. CDR3 length equals 14 residues. CDR1 and CDR2 from the germline V gene are MNHNS and SASEGT. The CDR3 sequence is CASTRIGNNSPLHF. In DNA, the CDR3 is TGTGCCAGCACCCGGATTGGAAATAATTCACCCCTCCACTTT.

The chain uses TRBV4-2 and TRBJ2-6; D uncertain. Germline CDR1 LGHNA, CDR2 YNFKEQ. The CDR3 spans 15 residues. Trimming removed 4 bases from V and 0 bases from J, with 7 bases in between. In DNA form, the CDR3 reads TGTGCCAGCAGCCCCTCGAGCTCTGGGGCCAACGTCCTGACTTTC. It codes for CASSPSSSGANVLTF.